The 19 T cell receptor beta chains in this list originate from one sample, sequenced in a study of cytomegalovirus exposure and HLA in healthy donors. Amplification used 60 Vbeta primers and 13 Jbeta primers. Sequenced by immunoSEQ multiplex PCR; TCRdb stores in-frame clones only, minus some. This table has approximately 190,000 clones, around 90% appearing once. The sequenced sample consisted of PBMCs. These receptor sequences come from a boy aged 2 to 9 in good health and CMV-seronegative.

J is TRBJ1-1 and V is TRBV18; no clear D gene. The CDR3 has 15 residues. Trimming pared 0 bases from V and 1 base from J, leaving 9 bases between. Germline V gene data show CDR1 as KGHSH and CDR2 as LQKENI. For the CDR3, the DNA is TGTGCCAGCTCACCACCCTCGGTTAGGAACACTGAAGCTTTCTTT. It specifies CASSPPSVRNTEAFF.

The gene calls are TRBV29-1 and TRBJ1-2, with a weak D call TRBD1 (6 bases). In germline, CDR1 is SQVTM, CDR2 ANQGSEA. This CDR3 spans 12 amino acids. Trimming took 4 bases from V and 4 from J, leaving 10 bases between them. The DNA of the CDR3 is TGCAGCGTTGCAGGGGATGGCTATGGCTACACCTTC. Translated: CSVAGDGYGYTF.

A single count supports this clone. Here the CDR3 reads CASSSDGGEQFF. The CDR3 DNA sequence: TGCGCCAGCAGCTCGGACGGAGGTGAGCAGTTCTTC. The chain uses TRBV5-1 and TRBJ2-1, with D possibly matching TRBD2 (5 bases). This CDR3 is 12 amino acids long. Trimming cost V 3 bases and J 9 bases, with 10 bases left between them. The germline V gene encodes CDR1 SGHRS and CDR2 YFSETQ. Variable domain in full (rest from reference TRBV5-1 and TRBJ2-1): KAGVTQTPRYLIKTRGQQVTLSCSPISGHRSVSWYQQTPGQGLQFLFEYFSETQRNKGNFPGRFSGRQFSNSRSEMNVSTLELGDSALYLCASSSDGGEQFFGPGTRLTVL.

The chain combines TRBV5-6 with TRBJ2-5, with 10 nucleotides matching TRBD1. The end of the DNA aligns better with TRBJ2-7, so the J call may be wrong. CDR1 and CDR2 (germline): SGHDT, YYEEEE. There are 14 residues in the CDR3. The CDR3 is CASSFGTGAYEQYF. CDR3 DNA sequence: TGTGCCAGCAGCTTCGGGACAGGGGCCTACGAGCAGTACTTC.

This chain uses TRBV4-1 with TRBJ1-3; tentative D call: TRBD1 (5 bases). The CDR3 covers 17 residues. Deletions cut 6 bases from V and 1 base from J, with 19 bases between. The germline V gene encodes CDR1 MGHRA and CDR2 YSYEKL. The CDR3 sequence: CASREGTGTGSGNTIYF. In DNA, the CDR3 is TGCGCCAGCAGAGAAGGGACTGGGACGGGGTCTGGAAACACCATATATTTT.

V gene TRBV2 combines with J gene TRBJ2-7; 7 bases agree with TRBD2. Trimming at V came to 7 bases and at J to 3 bases, leaving 15 bases not matched to a gene. Germline lookup yields CDR1 SNHLY and CDR2 FYNNEI. The CDR3 loop spans 16 amino acids. DNA for the CDR3: TGTGCCAGCATCCGAGATCGGTTAGCGGGCGACTACGAGCAGTACTTC. This translates into CASIRDRLAGDYEQYF.

The rearrangement links TRBV6-5 to TRBJ2-1; 15 nucleotides agree with TRBD2. V shed 11 bases and J 8 bases; nucleotides not matched to a gene: 4. The CDR3 is 13 residues long. Per the germline V gene, CDR1 is MNHEY and CDR2 is SVGAGI. CDR3: CAVGLAGGHEQFF. The CDR3 bases are TGTGCCGTCGGACTAGCGGGGGGGCATGAGCAGTTCTTC.

This clone was counted a single time. The J gene is TRBJ2-2, the V gene TRBV4-1; D is perhaps TRBD1 (5 bases). V was clipped by 0 bases and J by 5 bases, with 13 bases between them. This CDR3 has 16 amino acids. Looked up from germline, CDR1 is MGHRA and CDR2 is YSYEKL. The CDR3 coding sequence is TGCGCCAGCAGCCAAGAAGGGGCAGGTCTAACCGGGGAGCTGTTTTTT. Its protein product is CASSQEGAGLTGELFF.

This rearrangement joins TRBV2 to TRBJ1-1; D not certain. Germline CDR1 is SNHLY and CDR2 is FYNNEI. The CDR3 length is 14 residues. Trimming removed 2 bases from V and 5 bases from J, with 12 bases in between. The CDR3 nucleotides read TGTGCCAGCAGTGAACGGGAGGGAGGAACTGAAGCTTTCTTT. Translating it yields CASSEREGGTEAFF.

The rearrangement joins TRBV28 to TRBJ1-1; weak D call: TRBD1 (5 bases). This CDR3 region has 15 residues. CDR1 MDHEN and CDR2 SYDVKM come from the germline V gene. The germline V and J ends were trimmed by 2 bases and 3 bases, with 13 bases remaining between them. The CDR3 here is CASSLSWDLDTEAFF. The CDR3 DNA is TGTGCCAGCAGTTTAAGCTGGGACTTGGACACTGAAGCTTTCTTT. Drawing the rest from reference TRBV28 and TRBJ1-1, the complete variable domain is DVKVTQSSRYLVKRTGEKVFLECVQDMDHENMFWYRQDPGLGLRLIYFSYDVKMKEKGDIPEGYSVSREKKERFSLILESASTNQTSMYLCASSLSWDLDTEAFFGQGTRLTVV.

The chain joins TRBV6-5 to TRBJ1-6; tentative D call: TRBD1 (5 bases). Trimming removed 8 bases from V and 7 bases from J, with 15 bases in between. The CDR3 is made up of 14 amino acids. CDR1 and CDR2 from the germline V gene are MNHEY and SVGAGI. The CDR3 DNA sequence: TGTGCCAGCCGGCGACAGACCCTGAATTCACCCCTCCACTTT. Translated, it gives CASRRQTLNSPLHF.

As regards this clone: One end of the junction varies from germline; a read error may be responsible. The chain employs TRBV18 and TRBJ1-1; D is uncertain. Per germline, CDR1 KGHSH and CDR2 LQKENI. This CDR3 contains 16 residues. CDR3 region: CASSPRVQAANTEAFF. The CDR3 nucleotides read TGTGCCAGCTCGCCACGGGTGCAGGCAGCTAACACTGAAGCTTTCTTT.

The chain combines TRBV30 with TRBJ1-2; D is perhaps TRBD1 (6 bases). This CDR3 region has 14 residues. Germline V gives CDR1 GTSNPN, CDR2 SVGIG (reference sequence). Between the trimmed V and J ends, which lost 2 bases and 5 bases, there was a span of 15 bases. The CDR3 spells CAWSPQGIGYGYTF. In nucleotides, the CDR3 is TGTGCCTGGAGTCCACAGGGAATCGGGTATGGCTACACCTTC.

The J gene is TRBJ1-2, the V gene TRBV30, with a possible D match to TRBD1 (6 bases). V was clipped by 0 bases and J by 7 bases, with 15 bases between them. Germline CDR1 reads GTSNPN; CDR2 reads SVGIG (reference sequence). CDR3 size: 14 residues. The CDR3 spells CAWSVLQGRSGYTF. The CDR3 nucleotides read TGTGCCTGGAGTGTACTTCAGGGGCGATCTGGCTACACCTTC.

The V gene is TRBV7-3, the J gene TRBJ2-3; 11 nucleotides align to TRBD1. Germline-derived CDR1 and CDR2 are SGHTA and FQGTGA. The CDR3 has 16 residues. Trimming at V came to 3 bases and at J to 4 bases, leaving 6 bases not matched to a gene. CDR3 DNA: TGTGCCAGCAGCTTGAAGGGGACAGGGGGGCCAGATACGCAGTATTTT. It translates to CASSLKGTGGPDTQYF.

CDR3 sequence: CASSFTVYEQYF. In DNA, the CDR3 is TGTGCCAGCAGCTTTACGGTATACGAGCAGTACTTC. The chain is built from TRBV11-1 and TRBJ2-7; no clear D gene. CDR3 length: 12 residues. Germline values: CDR1 SGHAT, CDR2 FQDESV (reference sequence). V lost 3 bases to trimming and J lost 4 bases, with 7 bases between them.

In this sample, this clone turned up once. The chain employs TRBV28 and TRBJ1-3; D is perhaps TRBD1 (5 bases). The CDR3 runs 16 residues. Looked up from germline, CDR1 is MDHEN and CDR2 is SYDVKM. V lost 6 bases and J 0 bases, leaving 15 bases between the germline ends. The CDR3 loop is CASSTGRVSSGNTIYF. The CDR3 DNA reads TGTGCCAGCAGCACAGGCAGGGTATCCTCTGGAAACACCATATATTTT.

V usage is TRBV28 and J usage is TRBJ2-7; a possible D gene is TRBD2 (5 bases). V lost 6 bases to trimming and J lost 6 bases, with 9 bases between them. The CDR3 runs to 11 residues. CDR1 is MDHEN and CDR2 is SYDVKM in the germline V gene. This CDR3 reads CASSWGAEQYF. In DNA, the CDR3 is TGTGCCAGCAGCTGGGGAGCCGAGCAGTACTTC.

The chain links TRBV27 to TRBJ2-5; 14 positions match TRBD2. CDR3 length equals 16 residues. The V gene end was trimmed by 5 bases and the J gene end by 5 bases; junction bases not matched to a gene: 7. The germline V gene has CDR1 MNHEY and CDR2 SMNVEV (reference sequence). The CDR3 nucleotides read TGTGCCAGCAGTAGACTAGCGGGGGGGCTTCAGGAGACCCAGTACTTC. Its translation: CASSRLAGGLQETQYF.